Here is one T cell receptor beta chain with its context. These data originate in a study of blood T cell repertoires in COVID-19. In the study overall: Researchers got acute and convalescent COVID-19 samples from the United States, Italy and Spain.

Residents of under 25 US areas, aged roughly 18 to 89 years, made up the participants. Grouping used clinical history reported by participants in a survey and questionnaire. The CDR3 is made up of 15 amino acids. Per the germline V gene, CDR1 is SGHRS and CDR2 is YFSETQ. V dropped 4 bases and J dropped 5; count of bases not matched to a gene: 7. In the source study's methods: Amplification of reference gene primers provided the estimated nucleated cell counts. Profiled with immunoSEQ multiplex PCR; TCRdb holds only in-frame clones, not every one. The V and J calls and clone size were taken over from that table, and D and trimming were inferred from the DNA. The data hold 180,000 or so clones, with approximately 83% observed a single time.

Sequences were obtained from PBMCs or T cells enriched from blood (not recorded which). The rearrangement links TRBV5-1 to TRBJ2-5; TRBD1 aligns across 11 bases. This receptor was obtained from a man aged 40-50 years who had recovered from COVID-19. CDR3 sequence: CASSAGQGAGETQYF. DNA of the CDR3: TGCGCCAGCAGCGCCGGACAGGGGGCAGGGGAGACCCAGTACTTC.